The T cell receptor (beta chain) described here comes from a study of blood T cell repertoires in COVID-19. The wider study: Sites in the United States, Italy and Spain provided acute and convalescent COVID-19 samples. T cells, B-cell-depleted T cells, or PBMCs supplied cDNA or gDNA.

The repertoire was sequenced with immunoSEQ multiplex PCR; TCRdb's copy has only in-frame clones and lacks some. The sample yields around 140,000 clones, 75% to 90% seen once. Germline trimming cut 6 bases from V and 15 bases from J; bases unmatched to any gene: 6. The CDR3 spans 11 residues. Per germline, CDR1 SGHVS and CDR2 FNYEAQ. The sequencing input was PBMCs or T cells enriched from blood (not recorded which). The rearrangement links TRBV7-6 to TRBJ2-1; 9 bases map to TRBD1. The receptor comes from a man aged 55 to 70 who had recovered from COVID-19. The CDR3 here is CASRGTGSVFF. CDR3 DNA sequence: TGTGCCAGCAGGGGGACAGGGTCGGTGTTCTTC.